One sample yielded the 8 T cell receptor beta chains listed below, sequenced in a study of control samples from healthy donors and cancer patients. The method was immunoSEQ multiplex PCR; TCRdb's version includes in-frame clones alone and lacks a portion of them. The repertoire holds over 150,000 clones, with 96% as singletons. Sequencing was performed on blood. These receptors came from a woman under 40 in good health.

The CDR3 here is CASTRTTGANSPLHF. CDR3 nucleotides: TGTGCCAGCACCCGTACGACAGGGGCAAATTCACCCCTCCACTTT. The chain recombines TRBV3-1 (or the pseudogene TRBV3-2) with TRBJ1-6, with 8 nucleotides matching TRBD1. Germline CDR1 reads LGHDT; CDR2 reads YNNKEL (reference sequence). V shed 7 bases and J 7 bases; nucleotides not matched to a gene: 9. The CDR3 sequence is 15 residues long.

The chain employs TRBV28 and TRBJ1-1; D gene uncertain. Germline V CDR1 and CDR2: MDHEN, SYDVKM. This CDR3 is built from 15 residues. V lost 8 bases to trimming and J lost 3 bases, with 19 bases between them. CDR3 protein: CASLLSGLGYTEAFF. Here the CDR3 DNA reads TGTGCCAGCCTGCTGTCGGGGTTGGGGTACACTGAAGCTTTCTTT. Full variable domain (missing parts from reference TRBV28 and TRBJ1-1): DVKVTQSSRYLVKRTGEKVFLECVQDMDHENMFWYRQDPGLGLRLIYFSYDVKMKEKGDIPEGYSVSREKKERFSLILESASTNQTSMYLCASLLSGLGYTEAFFGQGTRLTVV.

The chain couples TRBV7-6 to TRBJ1-3; the D is unclear. Trimming cost V 1 base and J 0 bases, with 10 bases left between them. Germline values: CDR1 SGHVS, CDR2 FNYEAQ. This CDR3 is built from 16 residues. The CDR3 is CASSLGGLLSGNTIYF. In nucleotides, the CDR3 is TGTGCCAGCAGCTTAGGAGGACTCCTCTCTGGAAACACCATATATTTT.

The chain links TRBV5-6 to TRBJ1-1; no reliable D call. Germline lookup yields CDR1 SGHDT and CDR2 YYEEEE. V was pared by 0 bases and J by 7 bases, with 7 bases between. The CDR3 is 12 amino acids. The DNA of the CDR3 is TGTGCCAGCAGCTTGGGGGAGCATGAAGCTTTCTTT. It specifies CASSLGEHEAFF.

J is TRBJ1-4 and V is TRBV6-5; 8 bases are a match to TRBD1. J gave up 7 bases and V 5 bases, and 6 bases lay outside the gene matches. CDR3 size: 14 residues. Per germline, CDR1 MNHEY and CDR2 SVGAGI. CDR3 amino acids: CASSQGAMSEKLFF. DNA for the CDR3: TGTGCCAGCAGTCAGGGGGCAATGAGTGAAAAACTGTTTTTT.

This clone showed up just once. This chain connects TRBV27 to TRBJ2-7, with 7 nucleotides matching TRBD2. The germline V gene encodes CDR1 MNHEY and CDR2 SMNVEV (reference sequence). V was clipped by 4 bases and J by 3 bases; unmatched bases: 6. The CDR3 sequence is 14 residues long. The CDR3 loop is CASSSYTSVYEQYF. The DNA for the CDR3 is TGTGCCAGCAGTTCCTATACTAGCGTCTACGAGCAGTACTTC.

The V and J genes are TRBV3-1 (or the pseudogene TRBV3-2) and TRBJ2-2; 13 nucleotides align to TRBD2. CDR1 LGHDT and CDR2 YNNKEL come from the germline V gene (reference sequence). The CDR3 loop spans 18 amino acids. Trimming removed 2 bases from V and 3 bases from J; junction bases left unmatched: 6. The CDR3 nucleotides read TGTGCCAGCAGCCAAATAACTAGCGGGAGGGCCCACACCGGGGAGCTGTTTTTT. Its protein product is CASSQITSGRAHTGELFF.

The chain joins TRBV7-2 to TRBJ2-7; 7 nucleotides align to TRBD1. Germline V gene sequence: CDR1 SGHTA, CDR2 FQGNSA. The CDR3 extends over 15 amino acids. V lost 4 bases to trimming and J lost 1 base; unmatched junction nucleotides: 7. CDR3: CASSSTGTASYEQYF. CDR3 nucleotides: TGTGCCAGCAGCTCAACCGGGACAGCTTCCTACGAGCAGTACTTC.